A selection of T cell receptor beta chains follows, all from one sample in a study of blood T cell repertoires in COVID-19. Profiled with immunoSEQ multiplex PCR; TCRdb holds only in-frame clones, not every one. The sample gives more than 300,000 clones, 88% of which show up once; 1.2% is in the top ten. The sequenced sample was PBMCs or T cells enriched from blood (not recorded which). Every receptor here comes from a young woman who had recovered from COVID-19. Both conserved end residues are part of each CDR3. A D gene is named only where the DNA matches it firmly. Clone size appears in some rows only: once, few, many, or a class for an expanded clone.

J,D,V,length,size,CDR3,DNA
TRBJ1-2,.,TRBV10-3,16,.,CAISESKGVLTGGYTF,TGTGCCATCAGTGAGAGTAAGGGGGTACTTACCGGCGGCTACACCTTC
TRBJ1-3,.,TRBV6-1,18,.,CASSETRTVLLSGNTIYF,TGTGCCAGCAGTGAAACGAGGACAGTCCTCCTCTCTGGAAACACCATATATTTT
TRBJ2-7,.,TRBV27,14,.,CASSPRHRTYEQYF,TGTGCCAGCAGTCCCCGCCACAGGACCTACGAGCAGTACTTC
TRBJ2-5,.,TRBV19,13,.,CASSPGLWETQYF,TGTGCCAGTAGCCCGGGTCTCTGGGAGACCCAGTACTTC
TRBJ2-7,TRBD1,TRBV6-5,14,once,CASSYEGASYEQYF,TGTGCCAGCAGTTACGAGGGGGCCTCCTACGAGCAGTACTTC
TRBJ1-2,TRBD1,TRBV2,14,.,CASSPGQGLDGYTF,TGTGCCAGCAGCCCGGGACAGGGCCTCGACGGCTACACCTTC
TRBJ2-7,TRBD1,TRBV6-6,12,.,CASKPGQGEQYF,TGTGCCAGCAAGCCGGGACAGGGGGAGCAGTACTTC
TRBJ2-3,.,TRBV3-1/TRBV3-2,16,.,CASSQEWREGTDTQYF,TGTGCCAGCAGCCAAGAGTGGCGGGAAGGCACAGATACGCAGTATTTT
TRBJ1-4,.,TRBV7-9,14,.,CASSLTLGGEKLFF,TGTGCCAGCAGCTTAACTCTGGGGGGTGAAAAACTGTTTTTT
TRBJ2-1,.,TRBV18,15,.,CASSPGDGTYNEQFF,TGTGCCAGCTCACCCGGGGATGGGACCTACAATGAGCAGTTCTTC
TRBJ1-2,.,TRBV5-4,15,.,CASSLGGSSPYGYTF,TGTGCCAGCAGCTTGGGCGGGTCTTCGCCATATGGCTACACCTTC
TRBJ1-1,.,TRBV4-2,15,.,CASSHSSRGNTEAFF,TGTGCCAGCAGCCATTCTTCTCGCGGGAACACTGAAGCTTTCTTT
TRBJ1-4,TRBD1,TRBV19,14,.,CASGTTGAGEKLFF,TGTGCCAGTGGGACGACAGGGGCGGGTGAAAAACTGTTTTTT
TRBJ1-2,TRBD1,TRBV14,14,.,CASSQHDRENNYTF,TGTGCCAGCAGCCAGCATGACAGGGAGAATAACTACACCTTC
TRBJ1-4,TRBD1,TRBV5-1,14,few,CASSLGTGDEKLFF,TGCGCCAGCAGCCTCGGGACAGGGGACGAAAAACTGTTTTTT